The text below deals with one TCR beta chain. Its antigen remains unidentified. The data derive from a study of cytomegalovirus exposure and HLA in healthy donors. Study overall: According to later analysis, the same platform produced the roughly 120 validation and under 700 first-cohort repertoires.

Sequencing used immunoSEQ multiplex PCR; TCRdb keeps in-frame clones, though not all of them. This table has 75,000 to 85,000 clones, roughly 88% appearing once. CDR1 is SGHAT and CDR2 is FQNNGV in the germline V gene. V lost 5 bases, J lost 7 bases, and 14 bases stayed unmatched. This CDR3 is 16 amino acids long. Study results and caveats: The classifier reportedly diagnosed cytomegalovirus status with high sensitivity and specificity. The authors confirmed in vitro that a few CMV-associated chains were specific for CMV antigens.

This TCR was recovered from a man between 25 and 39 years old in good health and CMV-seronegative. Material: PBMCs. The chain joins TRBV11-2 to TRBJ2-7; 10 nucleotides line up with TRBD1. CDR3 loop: CASSNRTGGLGQEQYF. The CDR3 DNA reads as TGTGCCAGCAGCAATCGGACAGGGGGGTTAGGGCAGGAGCAGTACTTC.